This T cell receptor beta chain was profiled in a study of T cells after yellow fever vaccination (dated by TCRdb to between 2018 and 2020). With respect to the entire study: Libraries from fractions with low cell numbers were prepared with the SMART-Seq v4 Ultra Low Input RNA kit. Bulk TCR alpha and beta repertoires were sequenced longitudinally to track T-cell clones before and after primary and booster YFV17D yellow fever vaccination. Bulk PBMC replicates and cell subsets were isolated from blood drawn at multiple timepoints before and after both primary and secondary immunization. Two healthy male donors made up the cohort, one aged 18 to 30 years and the other aged 30 to 40 years.

In the paper's terms, the treatment or condition label means: live attenuated yellow fever vaccine strain. Two biological replicates of bulk PBMCs were collected at each blood-draw timepoint. PBMCs were isolated from peripheral blood using a standard Ficoll-Paque protocol. TriZol was used to extract RNA from bulk PBMCs, CD4 and CD8 fractions, and dextramer-positive and dextramer-negative fractions. This clonotype has just a few counts. It has no known antigen specificity. The record has no base qualities; no much larger clone is one base away. Beyond this particular receptor, the publication reports: The study included only two donors, which limits how far the findings can be generalized. Compared with the primary T-cell response, the secondary T-cell response was faster but weaker, reaching its peak on day 5 rather than on day 15. Because abundant contaminating clonotypes from the bulk population could be contained in FACS-sorted repertoires, computational filtering was required. Most clones expanded after primary vaccination were re-detected after the booster (almost 98% of CD4 and 88% of CD8), suggesting broad memory maintenance. A small fraction of clonotypes appeared in both the CD4 and CD8 compartments, likely as a result of convergent recombination.

TCR cDNA was synthesized by 5'RACE template switching, which introduced a universal primer site and unique molecular identifiers. Priming of cDNA synthesis was performed from both the TCR alpha and TCR beta constant segments. Two PCR steps were used to amplify libraries, with sample barcodes and sequencing adapters being added in the second step. Sequencing of libraries was performed on Illumina HiSeq 2500 (2x100 bp) or NovaSeq (2x150 bp). On the authors' methods: Reads were demultiplexed and collapsed into UMI consensus sequences with MIGEC, and V(D)J alignment was performed with MiXCR. Using edgeR on replicate PBMC samples, clonotypes were called vaccine-responding if FDR was below 0.01 and the log2 fold change was above 5 up to day 15. CD4 or CD8 identity was assigned to each bulk clonotype according to whether the clonotype was present at higher abundance in the sequenced CD4 repertoire or the sequenced CD8 repertoire. The public reads were run again by TCRdb, first through fastp at Q25 and then through MiXCR, and only productive beta chains were kept. A single entry per CDR3 protein holds the most common genes and DNA from its merged rows. TCRdb, not the authors, supplied the V and J calls. The sample records about 350,000 distinct CDR3 sequences, 11% of which are singletons. Around 18% of the sample is held by the ten biggest clonotypes.

The V and J ends are trimmed by 3 bases and 10 bases, leaving 7 bases between them. CDR1 MDHEN and CDR2 SYDVKM are derived from the germline V gene. Including cysteine and phenylalanine, the CDR3 has 11 amino acids. The only DNA kept is the CDR3, 33 bases in frame from the first base. The sample consisted of PBMCs, taken on the day of the first yellow fever vaccination. The sequence joins TRBV28 to TRBJ2-1; the D gene cannot be named for sure. This sequence was found in a man aged 18 to 30 who received the YFV17D yellow fever vaccine. CDR3 protein: CASSFSKEQFF. In nucleotide form, the sequence is TGTGCCAGCAGTTTCAGCAAGGAGCAGTTCTTC.